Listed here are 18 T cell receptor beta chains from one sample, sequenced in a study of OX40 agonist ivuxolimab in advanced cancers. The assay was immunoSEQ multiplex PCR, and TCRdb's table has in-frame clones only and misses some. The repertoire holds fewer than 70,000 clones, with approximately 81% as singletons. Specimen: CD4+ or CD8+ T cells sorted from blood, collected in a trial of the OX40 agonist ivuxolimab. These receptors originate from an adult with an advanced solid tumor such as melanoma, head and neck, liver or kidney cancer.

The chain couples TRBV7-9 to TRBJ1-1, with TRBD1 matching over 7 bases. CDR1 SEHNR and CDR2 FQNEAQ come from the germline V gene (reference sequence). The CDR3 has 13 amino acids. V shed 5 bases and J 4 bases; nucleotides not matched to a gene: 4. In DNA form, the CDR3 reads TGTGCCAGCAGCCGACAGGGTACCACTGAAGCTTTCTTT. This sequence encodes CASSRQGTTEAFF.

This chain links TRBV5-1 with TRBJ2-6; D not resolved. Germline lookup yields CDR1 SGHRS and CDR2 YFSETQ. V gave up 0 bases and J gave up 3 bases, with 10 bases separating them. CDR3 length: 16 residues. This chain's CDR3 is CASSLGAAIGANVLTF. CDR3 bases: TGCGCCAGCAGCTTGGGGGCAGCGATTGGGGCCAACGTCCTGACTTTC.

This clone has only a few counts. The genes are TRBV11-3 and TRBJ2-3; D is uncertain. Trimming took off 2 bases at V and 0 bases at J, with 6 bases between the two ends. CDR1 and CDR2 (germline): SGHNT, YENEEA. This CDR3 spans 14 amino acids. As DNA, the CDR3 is TGTGCCAGCAGCTTAACGGGCAGCACAGATACGCAGTATTTT. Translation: CASSLTGSTDTQYF.

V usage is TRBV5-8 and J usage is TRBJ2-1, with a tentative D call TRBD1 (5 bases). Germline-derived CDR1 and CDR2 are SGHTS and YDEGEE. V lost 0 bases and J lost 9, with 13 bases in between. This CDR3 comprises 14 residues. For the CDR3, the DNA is TGTGCCAGCAGCTTGGCCGGACAATTGGCTGAGCAGTTCTTC. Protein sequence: CASSLAGQLAEQFF. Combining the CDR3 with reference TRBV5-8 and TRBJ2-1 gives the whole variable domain EAGVTQSPTHLIKTRGQQATLRCSPISGHTSVYWYQQALGLGLQFLLWYDEGEERNRGNFPPRFSGRQFPNYSSELNVNALELEDSALYLCASSLAGQLAEQFFGPGTRLTVL.

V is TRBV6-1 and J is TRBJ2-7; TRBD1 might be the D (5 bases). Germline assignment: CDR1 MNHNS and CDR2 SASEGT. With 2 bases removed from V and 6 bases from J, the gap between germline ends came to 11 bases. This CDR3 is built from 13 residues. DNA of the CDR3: TGTGCCAGCAGTGAAAACAGGTTAGGCGAGCAGTACTTC. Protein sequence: CASSENRLGEQYF.

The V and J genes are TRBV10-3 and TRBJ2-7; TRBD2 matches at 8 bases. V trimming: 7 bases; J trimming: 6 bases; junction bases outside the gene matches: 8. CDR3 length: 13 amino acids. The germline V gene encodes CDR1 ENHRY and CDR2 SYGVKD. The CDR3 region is CAITATRGAEQYF. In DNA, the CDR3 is TGTGCCATCACCGCAACGCGGGGGGCCGAGCAGTACTTC.

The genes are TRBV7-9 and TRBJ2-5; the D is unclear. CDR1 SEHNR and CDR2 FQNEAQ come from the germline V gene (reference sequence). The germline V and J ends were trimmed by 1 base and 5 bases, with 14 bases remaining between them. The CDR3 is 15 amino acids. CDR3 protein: CASSLGPVAIETQYF. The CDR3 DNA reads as TGTGCCAGCAGCTTAGGACCTGTGGCGATTGAGACCCAGTACTTC. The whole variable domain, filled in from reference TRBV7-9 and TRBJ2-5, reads DTGVSQNPRHKITKRGQNVTFRCDPISEHNRLYWYRQTLGQGPEFLTYFQNEAQLEKSRLLSDRFSAERPKGSFSTLEIQRTEQGDSAMYLCASSLGPVAIETQYFGPGTRLLVL.

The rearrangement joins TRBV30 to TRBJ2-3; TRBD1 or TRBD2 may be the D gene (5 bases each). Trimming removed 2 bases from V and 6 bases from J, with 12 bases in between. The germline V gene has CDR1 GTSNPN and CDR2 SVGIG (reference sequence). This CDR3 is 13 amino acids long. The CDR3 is CAWSRGEGDTQYF. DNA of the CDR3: TGTGCCTGGAGTAGGGGCGAGGGGGATACGCAGTATTTT. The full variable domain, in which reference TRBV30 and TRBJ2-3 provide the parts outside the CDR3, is SQTIHQWPATLVQPVGSPLSLECTVEGTSNPNLYWYRQAAGRGLQLLFYSVGIGQISSEVPQNLSASRPQDRQFILSSKKLLLSDSGFYLCAWSRGEGDTQYFGPGTRLTVL.

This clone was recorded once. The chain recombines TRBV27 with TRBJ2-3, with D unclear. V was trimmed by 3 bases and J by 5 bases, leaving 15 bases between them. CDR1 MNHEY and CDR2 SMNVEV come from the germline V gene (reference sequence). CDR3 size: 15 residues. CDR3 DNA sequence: TGTGCCAGCAGTTTCCTCCGGACCCTAGGAGATACGCAGTATTTT. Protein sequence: CASSFLRTLGDTQYF.

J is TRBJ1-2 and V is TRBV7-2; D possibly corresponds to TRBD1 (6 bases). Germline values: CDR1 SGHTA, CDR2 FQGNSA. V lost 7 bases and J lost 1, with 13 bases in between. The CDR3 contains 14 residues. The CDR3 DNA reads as TGTGCCAGCACGTTAGGGGGGAGTAACTATGGCTACACCTTC. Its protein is CASTLGGSNYGYTF. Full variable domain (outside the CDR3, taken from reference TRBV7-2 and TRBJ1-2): GAGVSQSPSNKVTEKGKDVELRCDPISGHTALYWYRQSLGQGLEFLIYFQGNSAPDKSGLPSDRFSAERTGGSVSTLTIQRTQQEDSAVYLCASTLGGSNYGYTFGSGTRLTVV.

CDR3 nucleotides: TGTGCCTGGAGTGCTGATAGGGGTTATAGCAATCAGCCCCAGCATTTT. Translation: CAWSADRGYSNQPQHF. V usage is TRBV30 and J usage is TRBJ1-5, with D possibly being TRBD1 (5 bases). The CDR3 runs to 16 residues. Germline V gives CDR1 GTSNPN, CDR2 SVGIG (reference sequence). V lost 1 base, J lost 0 bases, and 13 bases lay in between.

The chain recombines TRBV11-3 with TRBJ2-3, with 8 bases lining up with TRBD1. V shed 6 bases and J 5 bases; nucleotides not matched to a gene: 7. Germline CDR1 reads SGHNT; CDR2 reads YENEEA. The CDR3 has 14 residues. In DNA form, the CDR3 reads TGTGCCAGCAGTTATCAGGGGGCAGAAGATACGCAGTATTTT. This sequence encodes CASSYQGAEDTQYF.

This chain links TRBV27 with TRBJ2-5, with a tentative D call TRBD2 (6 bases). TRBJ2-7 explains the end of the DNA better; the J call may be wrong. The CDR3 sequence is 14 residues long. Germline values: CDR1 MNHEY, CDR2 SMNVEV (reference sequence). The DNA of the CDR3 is TGTGCCACCAAGCGGGTCGATCGGAGGTACGAGCAGTACTTC. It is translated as CATKRVDRRYEQYF.

CDR3 amino acids: CASRGGTSGRGETQYF. CDR3 DNA sequence: TGTGCCAGCAGGGGGGGGACTAGCGGGAGAGGCGAGACCCAGTACTTC. This chain connects TRBV5-4 to TRBJ2-5, with 14 bases identical to TRBD2. The CDR3 is made up of 16 amino acids. Germline CDR1 SGHNT, CDR2 YYREEE (reference sequence). J was trimmed by 5 bases and V by 5 bases; bases with no gene match: 8.

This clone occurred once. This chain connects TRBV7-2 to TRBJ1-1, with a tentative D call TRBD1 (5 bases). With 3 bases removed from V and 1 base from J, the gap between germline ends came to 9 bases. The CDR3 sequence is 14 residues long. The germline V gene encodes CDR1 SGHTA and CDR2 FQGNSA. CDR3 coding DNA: TGTGCCAGCAGCTTCAGCGGGGGGAACACTGAAGCTTTCTTT. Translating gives CASSFSGGNTEAFF.

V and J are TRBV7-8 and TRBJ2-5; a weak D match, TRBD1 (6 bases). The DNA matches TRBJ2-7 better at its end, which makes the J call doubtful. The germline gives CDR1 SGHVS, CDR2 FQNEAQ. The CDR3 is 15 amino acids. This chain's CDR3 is CASSFHRAGDYEQYF. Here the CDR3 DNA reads TGTGCCAGCAGCTTTCACCGGGCAGGGGATTACGAGCAGTACTTC.

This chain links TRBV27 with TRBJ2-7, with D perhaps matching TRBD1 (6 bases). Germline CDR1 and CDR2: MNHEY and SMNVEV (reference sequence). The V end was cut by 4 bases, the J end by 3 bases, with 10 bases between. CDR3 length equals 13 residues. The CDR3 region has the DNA TGTGCCAGCAGTTACAGGGAAAACTACGAGCAGTACTTC. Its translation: CASSYRENYEQYF.

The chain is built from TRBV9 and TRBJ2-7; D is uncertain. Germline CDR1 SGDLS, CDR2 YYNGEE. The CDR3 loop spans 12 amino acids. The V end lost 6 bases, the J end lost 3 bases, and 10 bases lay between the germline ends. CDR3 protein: CASTSDGYEQYF. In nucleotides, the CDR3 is TGTGCCAGCACCTCGGACGGCTACGAGCAGTACTTC.